The 21 T cell receptor beta chains presented below share a single source sample, sequenced in a study of blood T cell repertoires in COVID-19. Produced via immunoSEQ multiplex PCR; TCRdb's table is partial and in-frame only. Of about 350,000 clones in the sample, roughly 90% were seen once. The material sequenced was PBMCs or T cells enriched from blood (not recorded which). These receptors were obtained from a woman in her twenties or thirties who had recovered from COVID-19.

The CDR3 sequence is CASSAGLTTDTQYF. The DNA for the CDR3 is TGTGCCAGCAGCGCGGGACTAACTACAGATACGCAGTATTTT. The chain is built from TRBV3-1 (or the pseudogene TRBV3-2) and TRBJ2-3, with 7 bases aligning to TRBD2. The CDR3 totals 14 residues. Germline V lookup: CDR1 LGHDT, CDR2 YNNKEL (reference sequence). V lost 5 bases and J lost 3; bases outside the gene matches: 5.

The chain joins TRBV10-1 to TRBJ1-5; D is uncertain. Trimming shortened V by 7 bases and J by 3 bases, and 10 bases separated the two germline ends. This CDR3 spans 13 amino acids. The germline V gene encodes CDR1 WNHNN and CDR2 SYGVQD (reference sequence). CDR3 DNA sequence: TGCGCCAGCATTCGGTTCAACAATCAGCCCCAGCATTTT. Translating it yields CASIRFNNQPQHF.

The chain combines TRBV6-1 with TRBJ1-2; D is undetermined. The CDR3 totals 12 residues. Trimming shortened V by 3 bases and J by 2 bases, and 4 bases separated the two germline ends. Per germline, CDR1 MNHNS and CDR2 SASEGT. CDR3 bases: TGTGCCAGCAGTGAGAGGAACTATGGCTACACCTTC. Translation: CASSERNYGYTF.

This clone was seen a few times. The J gene is TRBJ1-1, the V gene TRBV5-1; D is perhaps TRBD1 (5 bases). Germline CDR1 and CDR2: SGHRS and YFSETQ. This CDR3 is built from 14 residues. Trimming stripped 8 bases from V and 3 bases from J, with 17 bases between. CDR3 nucleotides: TGCGCCAGTAATCAGGGAATGGGCTACACTGAAGCTTTCTTT. Translated: CASNQGMGYTEAFF.

This chain joins TRBV29-1 and TRBJ1-2; no definite D call. V lost 6 bases and J 1 base, leaving 15 bases between the germline ends. Germline V CDR1 and CDR2: SQVTM, ANQGSEA. This CDR3 contains 14 residues. The CDR3 DNA is TGCAGCGTGACGGGTGCGGGTGGTAACTATGGCTACACCTTC. It encodes CSVTGAGGNYGYTF.

V is TRBV19 and J is TRBJ1-5; 9 bases match TRBD1. The trim removed 2 bases at V and 1 base at J, leaving 12 bases unmatched. Germline V lookup: CDR1 LNHDA, CDR2 SQIVND (reference sequence). The CDR3 length is 19 residues. CDR3: CASSIQPQGAWGSNQPQHF. The CDR3 nucleotides read TGTGCCAGTAGTATACAACCACAGGGGGCCTGGGGGAGCAATCAGCCCCAGCATTTT.

The sample holds a few counts of this clone. The chain uses TRBV5-5 and TRBJ2-5, with D possibly being TRBD2 (7 bases). V shed 2 bases and J shed 5 bases, with 16 bases lying between them. In germline, CDR1 is SGHKS, CDR2 YYEKEE (reference sequence). CDR3 length: 15 residues. The CDR3 spells CASSFVGRGGETQYF. The DNA of the CDR3 is TGTGCCAGCAGCTTTGTTGGCAGGGGAGGGGAGACCCAGTACTTC.

This clone came up once. The CDR3 loop reads CASSQEGGNTEAFF. The CDR3 bases are TGCGCCAGCAGCCAAGAGGGGGGGAACACTGAAGCTTTCTTT. This chain connects TRBV4-3 to TRBJ1-1, with D possibly matching TRBD1 (5 bases). CDR1 LGHNA and CDR2 YSLEER come from the germline V gene. The CDR3 runs to 14 residues. V was cut by 0 bases and J by 1 base, with 6 bases left in between.

The chain has TRBV5-4 and TRBJ2-7, with D tentatively TRBD2 (6 bases). Germline lookup yields CDR1 SGHNT and CDR2 YYREEE (reference sequence). This CDR3 is built from 15 residues. The germline V and J ends were trimmed by 4 bases and 4 bases, with 18 bases remaining between them. The CDR3 nucleotides are TGTGCCAGCAGCCCCGACGCGAGCCGGGGGTACGAGCAGTACTTC. Its translation is CASSPDASRGYEQYF.

The CDR3 region is CASSFDRHNYGYTF. DNA for the CDR3: TGTGCCAGCAGCTTTGACAGACACAACTATGGCTACACCTTC. The genes are TRBV27 and TRBJ1-2, with D possibly being TRBD1 (5 bases). The CDR3 length is 14 residues. V was shortened by 6 bases and J by 2 bases, with 13 bases between the two germline ends. CDR1 and CDR2 from the germline V gene are MNHEY and SMNVEV (reference sequence).

The CDR3 region is CATSDSGTSGLDTQYF. The CDR3 DNA is TGTGCCACCAGTGACTCCGGGACTAGCGGATTAGATACGCAGTATTTT. The chain uses TRBV24-1 and TRBJ2-3; 11 positions match TRBD2. This CDR3 region has 16 residues. Germline values: CDR1 KGHDR, CDR2 SFDVKD. Unmatched junction bases numbered 7, after V lost 4 bases and J lost 5 bases.

The genes are TRBV2 and TRBJ2-1; 9 bases agree with TRBD2. CDR1 and CDR2 (germline): SNHLY, FYNNEI. The CDR3 extends over 16 amino acids. Trimming removed 2 bases from V and 8 bases from J; junction bases left unmatched: 10. The CDR3 DNA is TGTGCCAGCAGTGAAATTGGGGCGGGGGGGCCCCATGAGCAGTTCTTC. Its protein is CASSEIGAGGPHEQFF.

This clone occurred once. The chain carries TRBV6-1 and TRBJ2-4; 8 bases line up with TRBD2. CDR3 size: 14 residues. Unmatched junction bases numbered 1, after V lost 2 bases and J lost 4 bases. Per germline, CDR1 MNHNS and CDR2 SASEGT. The CDR3 loop reads CASSERGGKNIQYF. CDR3 nucleotides: TGTGCCAGCAGTGAACGGGGGGGGAAAAACATTCAGTACTTC.

The chain employs TRBV7-8 and TRBJ2-1, with TRBD2 matching 11 bases. The CDR3 consists of 16 residues. Germline V gene data show CDR1 as SGHVS and CDR2 as FQNEAQ. J lost 2 bases, V lost 7 bases, and 7 bases had no gene match. CDR3 sequence: CASTPGLADTYNEQFF. The CDR3 coding sequence is TGTGCCAGCACCCCGGGACTAGCGGATACCTACAATGAGCAGTTCTTC.

As for this clone: This same CDR3 is encoded by further DNA sequences in the sample. The chain recombines TRBV3-1 (or the pseudogene TRBV3-2) with TRBJ1-1; no firm D call. Germline V gene lookup returns CDR1 LGHDT and CDR2 YNNKEL (reference sequence). Trimming stripped 1 base from V and 2 bases from J, with 5 bases between. The CDR3 is 13 amino acids. CDR3 residues: CASSQAGNTEAFF. The CDR3 nucleotides read TGTGCCAGCAGCCAAGCGGGTAACACTGAAGCTTTCTTT.

As concerns this clone: Other DNA sequences in this specimen translate into the identical CDR3. The rearrangement links TRBV18 to TRBJ1-5, with 8 bases lining up with TRBD1. This CDR3 region has 14 residues. With 3 bases clipped from V and 2 bases from J, the junction kept 0 bases outside the gene matches. Germline loops: CDR1 KGHSH, CDR2 LQKENI. This CDR3 reads CASSPGQGNQPQHF. The CDR3 region has the DNA TGTGCCAGCTCACCGGGACAGGGCAATCAGCCCCAGCATTTT. Using reference TRBV18 and TRBJ1-5 for the parts outside the CDR3, the full variable domain is NAGVMQNPRHLVRRRGQEARLRCSPMKGHSHVYWYRQLPEEGLKFMVYLQKENIIDESGMPKERFSAEFPKEGPSILRIQQVVRGDSAAYFCASSPGQGNQPQHFGDGTRLSIL.

This clone was observed a single time. The chain has TRBV20-1 and TRBJ2-7, with D possibly TRBD2 on 6 matching bases. V lost 3 bases, J lost 5 bases, and 20 bases lay in between. CDR3 length: 15 residues. The germline V gene has CDR1 DFQATT and CDR2 SNEGSKA (reference sequence). CDR3: CSASASADPLNEQYF. CDR3 DNA: TGCAGTGCTAGTGCTAGCGCAGATCCCCTCAACGAGCAGTACTTC.

This clone has at least ten counts. The chain couples TRBV5-1 to TRBJ1-2; 11 positions agree with TRBD1. CDR1 is SGHRS, CDR2 YFSETQ, per germline. The trim removed 7 bases at V and 10 bases at J, leaving 9 bases unmatched. The CDR3 is 13 amino acids. The CDR3 DNA is TGCGCCAGCCGCCTCGGGACAGGGGGTTTCTACACCTTC. It translates to CASRLGTGGFYTF.

This clone was counted only a few times. This chain connects TRBV5-6 to TRBJ1-3, with TRBD1 matching 8 bases. Germline lookup yields CDR1 SGHDT and CDR2 YYEEEE. This CDR3 spans 16 amino acids. The junction had 7 bases not matched to a gene; V was cut back by 4 bases and J by 1 base. The CDR3 loop reads CASSLGQVESGNTIYF. The CDR3 DNA follows: TGTGCCAGCAGCCTGGGACAGGTTGAGTCTGGAAACACCATATATTTT.

This chain links TRBV6-2 or TRBV6-3 with TRBJ1-2; possibly TRBD1 for D (6 bases). The CDR3 runs 14 residues. Trimming pared 2 bases from V and 0 bases from J, leaving 7 bases between. In germline, CDR1 is MNHEY, CDR2 SVGEGT. CDR3 DNA sequence: TGTGCCAGCAGTTACGGACAGTCTAACTATGGCTACACCTTC. Encoded protein: CASSYGQSNYGYTF.

The J gene is TRBJ2-2, the V gene TRBV2, with 14 bases that match TRBD2. The CDR3 consists of 15 residues. J was trimmed by 7 bases and V by 5 bases; bases with no gene match: 3. Germline CDR1 is SNHLY and CDR2 is FYNNEI. CDR3: CASSRTSGGIGELFF. For the CDR3, the DNA is TGTGCCAGCAGTAGGACTAGCGGGGGGATCGGGGAGCTGTTTTTT.